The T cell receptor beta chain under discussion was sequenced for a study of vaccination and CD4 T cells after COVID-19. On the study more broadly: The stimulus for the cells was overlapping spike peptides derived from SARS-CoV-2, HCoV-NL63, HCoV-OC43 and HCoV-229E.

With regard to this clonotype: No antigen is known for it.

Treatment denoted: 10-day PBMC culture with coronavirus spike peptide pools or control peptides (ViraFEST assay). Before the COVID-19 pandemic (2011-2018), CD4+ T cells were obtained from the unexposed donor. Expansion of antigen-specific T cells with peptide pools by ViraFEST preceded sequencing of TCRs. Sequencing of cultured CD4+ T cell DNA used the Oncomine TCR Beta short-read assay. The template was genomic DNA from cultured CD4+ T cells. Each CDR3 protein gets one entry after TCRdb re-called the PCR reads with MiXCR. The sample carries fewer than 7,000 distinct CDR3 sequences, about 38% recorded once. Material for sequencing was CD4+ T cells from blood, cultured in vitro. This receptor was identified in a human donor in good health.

The CDR3 DNA follows: TGTGCCAGCAGTGAATCGAAGATCACCGGGGAGCTGTTTTTT. Its translation is CASSESKITGELFF. The V call is TRBV25-1, the J call TRBJ2-2; D call uncertain. The V gene's germline CDR1 is MGHDK and CDR2 SYGVNS. Trimming cost V 1 base and J 4 bases, with 7 bases left between them. The CDR3 has 14 residues.